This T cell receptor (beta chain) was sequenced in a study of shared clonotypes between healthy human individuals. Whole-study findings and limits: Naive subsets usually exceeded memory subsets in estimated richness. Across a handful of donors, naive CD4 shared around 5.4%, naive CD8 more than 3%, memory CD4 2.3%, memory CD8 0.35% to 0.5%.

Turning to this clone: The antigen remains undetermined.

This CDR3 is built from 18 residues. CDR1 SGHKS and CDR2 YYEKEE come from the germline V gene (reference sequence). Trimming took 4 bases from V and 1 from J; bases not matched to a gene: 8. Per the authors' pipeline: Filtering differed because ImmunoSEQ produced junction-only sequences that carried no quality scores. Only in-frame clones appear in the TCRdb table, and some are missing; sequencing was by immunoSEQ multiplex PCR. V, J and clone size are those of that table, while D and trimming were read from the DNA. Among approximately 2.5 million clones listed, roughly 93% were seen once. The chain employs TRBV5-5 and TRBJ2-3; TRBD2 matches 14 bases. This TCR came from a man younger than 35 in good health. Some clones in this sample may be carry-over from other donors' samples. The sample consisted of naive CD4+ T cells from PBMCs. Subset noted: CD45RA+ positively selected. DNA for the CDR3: TGTGCCAGCAGCCCGCAGACTAGCGGGAGGGCCGGCACAGATACGCAGTATTTT. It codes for CASSPQTSGRAGTDTQYF.